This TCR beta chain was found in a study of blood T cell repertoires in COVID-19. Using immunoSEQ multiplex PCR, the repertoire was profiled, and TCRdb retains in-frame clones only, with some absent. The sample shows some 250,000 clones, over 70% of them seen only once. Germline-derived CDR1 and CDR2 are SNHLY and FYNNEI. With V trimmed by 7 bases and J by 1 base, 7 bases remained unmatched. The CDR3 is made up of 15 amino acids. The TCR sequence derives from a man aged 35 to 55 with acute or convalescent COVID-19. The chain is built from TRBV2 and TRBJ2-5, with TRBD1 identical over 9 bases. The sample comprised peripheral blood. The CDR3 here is CASIRGQGLQETQYF. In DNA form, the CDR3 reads TGTGCCAGCATACGGGGACAGGGCCTCCAAGAGACCCAGTACTTC.